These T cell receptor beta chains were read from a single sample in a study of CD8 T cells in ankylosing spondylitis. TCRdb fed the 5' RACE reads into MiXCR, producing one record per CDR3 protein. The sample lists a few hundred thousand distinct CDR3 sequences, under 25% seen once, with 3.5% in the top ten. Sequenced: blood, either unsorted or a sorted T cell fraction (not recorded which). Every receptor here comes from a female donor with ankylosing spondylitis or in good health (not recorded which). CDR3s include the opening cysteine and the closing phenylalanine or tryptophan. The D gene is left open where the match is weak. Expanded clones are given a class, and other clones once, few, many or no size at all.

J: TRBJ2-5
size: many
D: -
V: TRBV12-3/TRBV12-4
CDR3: CASCGGHQETQYF
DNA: TGTGCCAGCTGCGGGGGACATCAAGAGACCCAGTACTTC

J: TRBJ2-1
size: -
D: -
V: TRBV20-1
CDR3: CSATGSRLYNEQFF
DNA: TGCAGTGCTACAGGGAGTAGACTCTACAATGAGCAGTTCTTC

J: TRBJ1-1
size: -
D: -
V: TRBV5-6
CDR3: CASSLAGRYYGFF
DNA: TGTGCCAGCAGCTTGGCCGGAAGATACTATGGTTTCTTT

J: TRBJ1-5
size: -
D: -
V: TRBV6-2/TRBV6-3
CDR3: CASIRTDAQPQHF
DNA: TGTGCCAGCATTCGGACAGATGCTCAGCCCCAGCATTTT

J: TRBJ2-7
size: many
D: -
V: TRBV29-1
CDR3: CLSGVPYEQYF
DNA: TGCCTCTCGGGGGTCCCCTACGAGCAGTACTTC

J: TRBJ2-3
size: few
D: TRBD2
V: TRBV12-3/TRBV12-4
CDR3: CASGLAGASTQYF
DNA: TGTGCCAGCGGACTAGCGGGAGCGAGTACGCAGTATTTT

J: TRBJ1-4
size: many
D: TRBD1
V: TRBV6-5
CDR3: CASSLGQHNEKLFF
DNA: TGTGCCAGCAGTTTGGGACAGCATAATGAAAAACTGTTTTTT

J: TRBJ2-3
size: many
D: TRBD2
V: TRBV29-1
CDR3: CSVRLAGGPDTQYF
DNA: TGCAGCGTCCGACTAGCGGGAGGGCCAGATACGCAGTATTTT

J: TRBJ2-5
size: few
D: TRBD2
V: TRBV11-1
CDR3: CASSPSGSGIRWETQYF
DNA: TGTGCCAGCAGCCCGTCGGGTAGCGGGATAAGGTGGGAGACCCAGTACTTC

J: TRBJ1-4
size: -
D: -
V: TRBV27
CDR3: CASSLGQFEKLFF
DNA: TGTGCCAGCAGTTTGGGGCAATTTGAAAAACTGTTTTTT

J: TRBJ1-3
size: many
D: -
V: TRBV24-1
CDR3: CATSPSGNTIYF
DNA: TGTGCCACCAGTCCTTCTGGAAACACCATATATTTT

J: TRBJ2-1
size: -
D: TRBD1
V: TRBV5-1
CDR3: CASSYDRVNEQFF
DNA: TGCGCCAGCAGCTATGACAGGGTTAATGAGCAGTTCTTC

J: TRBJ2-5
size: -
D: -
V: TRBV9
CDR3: CASSERPSIGQETQYF
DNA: TGTGCCAGCAGCGAGAGACCTAGCATAGGACAAGAGACCCAGTACTTC

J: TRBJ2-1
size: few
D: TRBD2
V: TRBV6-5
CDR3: CASTLMAGGINEQFF
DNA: TGTGCCAGCACCCTTATGGCGGGAGGCATCAATGAGCAGTTCTTC

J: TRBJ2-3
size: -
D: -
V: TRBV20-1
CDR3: CSARDWDTQYF
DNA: TGCAGTGCTAGAGATTGGGATACGCAGTATTTT

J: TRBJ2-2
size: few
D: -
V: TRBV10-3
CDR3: CAIRPTGRTGELFF
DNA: TGTGCCATCAGACCTACGGGGCGCACCGGGGAGCTGTTTTTT

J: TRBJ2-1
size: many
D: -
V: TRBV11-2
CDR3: CASSLGLDGYEQFF
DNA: TGTGCCAGCAGCTTGGGGTTAGACGGTTATGAGCAGTTCTTC